This TCR beta chain was captured in a study of T-cell memory formation after mild COVID-19. Study-wide context: Clustering of TCRs was largely donor specific. Regarding the study as a whole: Some responding clones appeared in pre-infection memory, suggesting cross-reactive memory joined. CD4/CD8 balance characterized clones contracting day 15 to 85, and CD4+ skew characterized later expanders.

Germline loops: CDR1 PRHDT, CDR2 FYEKMQ (reference sequence). Trimming took 5 bases from V and 13 from J; bases not matched to a gene: 11. This CDR3 region has 15 residues. This clonotype was picked up a small number of times. Its antigen is not known. 5'RACE primed from the constant segment yielded TCR alpha and TCR beta cDNA libraries bearing sample barcodes and UMIs. From the 5' RACE reads, TCRdb called clonotypes with MiXCR, one entry per CDR3 protein. The sample consists of about 340,000 distinct CDR3 sequences, roughly 20% of them appearing once. The chain employs TRBV13 and TRBJ1-6, with 10 bases identical to TRBD1. The specimen sequenced was PBMCs or a T cell subset sorted from them (not recorded which). The clonotype originates from a young man who had mild COVID-19 (a few samples of this study predate the infection). Cell type and time point are not known. This chain's CDR3 is CASSPGQGGLAPLHF. In DNA, the CDR3 is TGTGCCAGCAGCCCAGGACAGGGGGGACTCGCTCCCCTCCACTTT.